The entry below describes one TCR beta chain. Trimming took 5 bases from V and 0 from J, leaving 17 bases between them. The CDR3 has 17 residues. The germline V gene encodes CDR1 DFQATT and CDR2 SNEGSKA (reference sequence). As to time point: pre-sensitization, week 0. Treatment: therapeutic diphenylcyclopropenone sensitization with weekly scalp DPC. One entry per CDR3 protein, called by TCRdb with MiXCR from the RACE reads. The sample yields about 350,000 distinct CDR3 sequences, about 5% seen once. These data originate in a study of human T cells and chemical hapten exposure. Study background: The study traced per-sample TCR yield variation mainly to small differences in pooled library volumes.

Sample: whole blood, taken in connection with sensitization to the hapten diphenylcyclopropenone (DPC). The origin of this receptor is a woman younger than 30 with alopecia areata. Some clones in this sample may be carry-over from other donors' samples. The chain recombines TRBV20-1 with TRBJ2-6, with a tentative D call TRBD1 (6 bases). CDR3 DNA: TGCAGTGCTGCCAACAGGGACCCTCACTCTGGGGCCAACGTCCTGACTTTC. Its translation: CSAANRDPHSGANVLTF.